This paragraph reports one TCR beta chain. The antigen is unknown. The deep-level immunoSEQ assay was used. Using immunoSEQ multiplex PCR, the repertoire was profiled, and TCRdb retains in-frame clones only, with some absent. Of 2 million to 2.5 million clones in the sample, over 85% were seen once. The sample belongs to a study of shared clonotypes between healthy human individuals. Turning to the study itself: Sampling drew on donors who were a couple of women and three men aged 18 to 49. Overall study findings and caveats: The study found lower generation probabilities in non-shared clonotypes than in those shared by all four donors.

Donors were healthy HIV-negative adults without recently reported acute infections or vaccinations. This TCR came from a young man in good health. Material for sequencing was naive CD4+ T cells sorted from blood. Subset noted: CD45RA+ positively selected.

The CDR3: CASSRTGSNSNQPQHF. CDR3 nucleotide sequence: TGTGCCAGCAGCCGGACAGGGTCTAATAGCAATCAGCCCCAGCATTTT. The V call is TRBV28, the J call TRBJ1-5, with 8 bases aligning to TRBD1. The CDR3 consists of 16 residues. CDR1 and CDR2 (germline): MDHEN, SYDVKM. The V segment lost 6 bases and the J segment 0 bases; nucleotides outside the gene matches: 7.